One and the same sample provided the 12 T cell receptor beta chains below, sequenced in a study of Graves' ophthalmopathy and Graves' hyperthyroidism. As the template, RNA transcripts were used to amplify TCR beta CDR3 regions. First-round RT-PCR with HTBI primers preceded a second-round multiplex PCR. From the multiplex PCR reads, TCRdb called clonotypes with MiXCR, one entry per CDR3 protein. The sample includes 350,000 to 400,000 distinct CDR3 sequences, 15% of them seen just once. The source material was peripheral blood. The receptor source for this set is a woman under 30 with stable Graves' hyperthyroidism.

This clonotype was seen ten or more times. The V gene is TRBV29-1, the J gene TRBJ1-1; D not resolved. This CDR3 is 14 amino acids long. CDR1 and CDR2 from the germline V gene are SQVTM and ANQGSEA. V dropped 1 base and J dropped 3 bases, with 12 bases sitting between them. The CDR3 nucleotides read TGCAGCGTTGAAGCGGGGAGATTGGACACTGAAGCTTTCTTT. This codes for CSVEAGRLDTEAFF.

This clonotype was detected many times. The chain joins TRBV24-1 to TRBJ2-4, with 8 bases fitting TRBD1. J was trimmed by 9 bases and V by 4 bases; bases with no gene match: 7. The germline V gene encodes CDR1 KGHDR and CDR2 SFDVKD. This CDR3 has 14 residues. The CDR3 loop is CATSDRTGPLIQYF. CDR3 in DNA: TGTGCCACCAGTGACCGGACAGGGCCCCTCATTCAGTACTTC.

This clonotype has at least ten counts. This sequence joins TRBV19 and TRBJ2-7, with 8 bases fitting TRBD1. Germline assignment: CDR1 LNHDA and CDR2 SQIVND (reference sequence). The CDR3 totals 14 residues. With V trimmed by 6 bases and J by 2 bases, 6 bases remained unmatched. The CDR3 reads CASSHGTGAYEQYF. In DNA form, the CDR3 reads TGTGCCAGTAGCCATGGGACAGGAGCCTACGAGCAGTACTTC.

This clonotype has more than one count but fewer than ten. This sequence joins TRBV5-4 and TRBJ1-2; tentative D call: TRBD1 (5 bases). Germline lookup yields CDR1 SGHNT and CDR2 YYREEE (reference sequence). The CDR3 loop spans 14 amino acids. Trimming cost V 1 base and J 8 bases, with 15 bases left between them. CDR3 DNA: TGTGCCAGCAGCTTGAGGGGAGGCCCCCACGGCTACACCTTC. Translated: CASSLRGGPHGYTF.

In this sample, this clonotype turned up many times. This chain links TRBV6-1 with TRBJ1-6; a weak D match, TRBD1 (6 bases). The CDR3 sequence is 13 residues long. Germline V gene lookup returns CDR1 MNHNS and CDR2 SASEGT. Trimming took 6 bases from V and 10 from J, leaving 13 bases between them. The CDR3 region has the DNA TGTGCCAGCAGCCAGGGGTATGGCTCACCCCTCCACTTT. Its translation is CASSQGYGSPLHF.

This clonotype was counted many times. The chain links TRBV7-2 to TRBJ1-3, with D possibly being TRBD1 (5 bases). The CDR3 covers 15 residues. The V gene's germline CDR1 is SGHTA and CDR2 FQGNSA. Trimming removed 1 base at V and 2 bases at J, with 9 bases between. The CDR3 nucleotides read TGTGCCAGCAGCTTAGTGGAGGGGCCTGGAAACACCATATATTTT. It translates to CASSLVEGPGNTIYF.

This chain connects TRBV20-1 to TRBJ2-7; the match to TRBD1 covers 7 bases. V gave up 6 bases and J gave up 2 bases; unmatched junction bases: 10. There are 14 residues in the CDR3. Per germline, CDR1 DFQATT and CDR2 SNEGSKA (reference sequence). Here the CDR3 reads CSAHKTGQTYEQYF. The CDR3 nucleotides are TGCAGTGCCCATAAGACAGGGCAGACCTACGAGCAGTACTTC.

This clonotype was seen repeatedly, ten times or more. V is TRBV10-3 and J is TRBJ1-1; a possible D gene is TRBD1 (5 bases). Looked up from germline, CDR1 is ENHRY and CDR2 is SYGVKD. The CDR3 totals 15 residues. The ends were cut back, 1 base at V and 7 bases at J, with 16 bases in the middle. Here the CDR3 DNA reads TGTGCCATCAGTGAGTTCGGGGGGAACGAGGGTGAAGCTTTCTTT. Translation gives CAISEFGGNEGEAFF.

As to this clonotype: This could be a read error, since a much larger clone is one nucleotide away. The V and J genes are TRBV20-1 and TRBJ2-2; no reliable D call. Deletions cut 0 bases from V and 7 bases from J, with 15 bases between. The CDR3 is 15 amino acids. CDR1 is DFQATT, CDR2 SNEGSKA, per germline (reference sequence). The CDR3 nucleotides read TGCAGTGCTAGAGATAAGGGTTCATCAATCGGGGAGCTGTTTTTT. Translation: CSARDKGSSIGELFF.

This clonotype was found many times. V gene TRBV2 combines with J gene TRBJ1-2; weak D call: TRBD1 (5 bases). Deletions cut 3 bases from V and 2 bases from J, with 19 bases between. The CDR3 is 17 residues long. The germline CDR1 and CDR2 sequences are SNHLY and FYNNEI. The CDR3, as DNA: TGTGCCAGCAGTGACGGCGACAGAACCACTGTGAACTATGGCTACACCTTC. It specifies CASSDGDRTTVNYGYTF.

This clonotype was detected ten times or more. The rearrangement links TRBV20-1 to TRBJ2-5, with D hard to call. The germline V and J ends were trimmed by 1 base and 5 bases, with 8 bases remaining between them. CDR1 and CDR2 (germline): DFQATT, SNEGSKA (reference sequence). The CDR3 sequence is 12 residues long. This CDR3 is CSARGPQETQYF. For the CDR3, the DNA is TGCAGTGCTAGAGGACCCCAGGAGACCCAGTACTTC.

The J gene is TRBJ2-7, the V gene TRBV7-8; 8 nucleotides agree with TRBD2. Germline V gene lookup returns CDR1 SGHVS and CDR2 FQNEAQ. CDR3 length: 15 residues. J lost 0 bases, V lost 4 bases, and 5 bases had no gene match. The CDR3, as DNA: TGTGCCAGCAGCTACCAGCGGGGGAGCTCCTACGAGCAGTACTTC. Encoded protein: CASSYQRGSSYEQYF.